This TCR beta chain was found in a study of cytomegalovirus exposure and HLA in healthy donors. This CDR3 has 18 amino acids. Trimming stripped 0 bases from V and 8 bases from J, with 22 bases between. Germline lookup yields CDR1 SGHDN and CDR2 FVKESK. The PCR had 60 Vbeta and 13 Jbeta primers. TCRdb's copy holds only in-frame clones and misses some; the assay was immunoSEQ multiplex PCR. In the table there are 80,000 to 90,000 clones, more than 65% of which are singletons. This clone was recorded once. The sample was PBMCs. The sequence was collected from a man between 25 and 39 years old in good health and CMV-seronegative. The rearrangement links TRBV14 to TRBJ1-4; weak D call: TRBD1 (6 bases). The DNA of the CDR3 is TGTGCCAGCAGCCAAGAAGGTGTCCCCGGACAGATGCGCGAAAAACTGTTTTTT. Translating gives CASSQEGVPGQMREKLFF.